The entry that follows covers one TCR beta chain sequence. Its antigen is still unknown. Libraries were prepared by immunoSEQ multiplex PCR; TCRdb keeps only in-frame clonotypes and omits some of them. The data show over 200,000 clones, nearly 80% seen once. The data belong to a study of cytotoxic CD8 clonotypes in ibrutinib-treated CLL. The length of the CDR3 is 15 residues. Germline V gene lookup returns CDR1 SGHVS and CDR2 FQNEAQ. Trimming pared 4 bases from V and 5 bases from J, leaving 18 bases between. Findings and caveats of the study: Among the clonotypes, public ones were uncommon and contracted or held stable on treatment. The study found baseline clonality above age-matched healthy donors, tracking circulating CD8+ T-cell counts.

Sample: PBMCs, taken after 12 months of ibrutinib treatment. The rearrangement links TRBV7-8 to TRBJ2-7; maybe TRBD2 (6 bases). The sequence derives from a human donor with chronic lymphocytic leukemia. The CDR3 region is CASSSRGTRGDEQYF. CDR3 in DNA: TGTGCCAGCAGCTCCCGGGGGACGCGGGGCGACGAGCAGTACTTC.